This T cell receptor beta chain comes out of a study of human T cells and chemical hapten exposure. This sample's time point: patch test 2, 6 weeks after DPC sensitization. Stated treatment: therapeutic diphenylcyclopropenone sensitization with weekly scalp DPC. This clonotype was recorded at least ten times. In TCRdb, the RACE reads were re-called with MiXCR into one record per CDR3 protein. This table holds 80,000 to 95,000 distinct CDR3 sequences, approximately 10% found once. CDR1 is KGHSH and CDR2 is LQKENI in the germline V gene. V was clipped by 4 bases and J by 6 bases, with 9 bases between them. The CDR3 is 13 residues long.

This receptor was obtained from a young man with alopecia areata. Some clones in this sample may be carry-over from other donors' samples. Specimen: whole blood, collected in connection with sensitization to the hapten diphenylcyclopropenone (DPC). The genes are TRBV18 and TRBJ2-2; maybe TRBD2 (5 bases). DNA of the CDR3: TGTGCCAGCTCACAGGAGGAAGCCGGGGAGCTGTTTTTT. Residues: CASSQEEAGELFF.